One sample yielded the 9 T cell receptor beta chains listed below, sequenced in a study of long-term antiretroviral therapy in people with HIV. They ran version v3.0 of the immunoSEQ assay at survey level. Some clones are missing from TCRdb's copy, which holds only in-frame ones; the method was immunoSEQ multiplex PCR. The sample contains 20,000 to 25,000 clones, over 75% of which appear only once. The specimen comprised unsorted PBMCs, sampled 2.5 to 2.7 years after starting antiretroviral therapy. The receptor set was obtained from a woman aged 50 to 65 with HIV.

This clone was seen just once. CDR3 nucleotide sequence: TGTGCCAGCAGTTTATTCCCCTCCGGGACAGGGGGCGGGGAGCTGTTTTTT. This encodes CASSLFPSGTGGGELFF. The V gene is TRBV27, the J gene TRBJ2-2; 11 bases match TRBD1. The CDR3 has 17 amino acids. Germline V gene lookup returns CDR1 MNHEY and CDR2 SMNVEV (reference sequence). Trimming cost V 1 base and J 7 bases; bases outside gene matches: 8.

The rearrangement uses TRBV11-3 and TRBJ2-1; 10 bases align to TRBD2. This CDR3 has 14 amino acids. The germline V gene encodes CDR1 SGHNT and CDR2 YENEEA. The trim removed 2 bases at V and 8 bases at J, leaving 3 bases unmatched. CDR3 sequence (DNA): TGTGCCAGCAGCTTAACTAGCGGGAACGATGAGCAGTTCTTC. Residues: CASSLTSGNDEQFF.

This sequence joins TRBV6-5 and TRBJ1-2, with D possibly being TRBD1 (5 bases). The CDR3 runs 14 residues. CDR1 and CDR2 (germline): MNHEY, SVGAGI. V dropped 2 bases and J dropped 8 bases, with 15 bases sitting between them. CDR3 sequence (DNA): TGTGCCAGCAGTTACGGGGCTGGGCCGGAAGGCTACACCTTC. The encoded protein is CASSYGAGPEGYTF.

The chain couples TRBV18 to TRBJ1-1, with D hard to call. V lost 0 bases, J lost 1 base, and 3 bases lay in between. This CDR3 is built from 13 residues. From germline, CDR1 is KGHSH and CDR2 LQKENI. CDR3 nucleotides: TGTGCCAGCTCACCACCCCAGAACACTGAAGCTTTCTTT. Encoded protein: CASSPPQNTEAFF. The full variable domain, with the rest looked up from reference TRBV18 and TRBJ1-1, is NAGVMQNPRHLVRRRGQEARLRCSPMKGHSHVYWYRQLPEEGLKFMVYLQKENIIDESGMPKERFSAEFPKEGPSILRIQQVVRGDSAAYFCASSPPQNTEAFFGQGTRLTVV.

The V and J genes are TRBV19 and TRBJ2-2, with a tentative D call TRBD2 (5 bases). Germline V CDR1 and CDR2: LNHDA, SQIVND (reference sequence). The CDR3 length is 13 residues. Trimming left V 4 bases short and J 9 bases short, with 12 bases between. The CDR3: CASSNSGEWELFF. For the CDR3, the DNA is TGTGCCAGTAGTAACTCTGGGGAGTGGGAGCTGTTTTTT.

The chain recombines TRBV7-2 with TRBJ2-7, with 10 bases matching TRBD1. Per the germline V gene, CDR1 is SGHTA and CDR2 is FQGNSA. The CDR3 loop spans 14 amino acids. V gave up 5 bases and J gave up 2 bases; unmatched junction bases: 3. This chain's CDR3 is CASSKDRGAYEQYF. Written as DNA, the CDR3 is TGTGCCAGCAGCAAGGACAGGGGGGCCTACGAGCAGTACTTC.

The chain couples TRBV27 to TRBJ2-3; D not certain. The CDR3 is 13 amino acids. Germline V CDR1 and CDR2: MNHEY, SMNVEV (reference sequence). V was trimmed by 10 bases and J by 6 bases, leaving 17 bases between them. Here the CDR3 reads CATSRAAWDTQYF. The CDR3 region has the DNA TGTGCCACCTCCCGGGCAGCATGGGATACGCAGTATTTT.

The chain recombines TRBV19 with TRBJ1-1; perhaps TRBD1 as D (6 bases). CDR3 length: 14 residues. Germline lookup yields CDR1 LNHDA and CDR2 SQIVND (reference sequence). Trimming shortened V by 1 base and J by 13 bases, and 19 bases separated the two germline ends. CDR3 residues: CASSIGGGLTGGFF. The CDR3, as DNA: TGTGCCAGTAGTATAGGAGGGGGGTTAACCGGCGGTTTCTTT.

V and J are TRBV18 and TRBJ2-5, with 9 positions matching TRBD2. The J call may be in error: the DNA end matches TRBJ2-7 better. Germline V gene lookup returns CDR1 KGHSH and CDR2 LQKENI. This CDR3 comprises 15 residues. The CDR3 spells CASSPSPSGTGEQYF. CDR3 nucleotide sequence: TGTGCCAGCTCACCGTCGCCTAGCGGGACCGGCGAGCAGTACTTC.